Listed here is a single TCR beta chain. An input of roughly 0.5 to 1 ug of RNA was subjected to reverse transcription using random hexamers. Using its own MiXCR run on the immunoSEQ multiplex PCR reads, TCRdb lists one record per CDR3 protein. Of under 200,000 distinct CDR3 sequences in the sample, about 91% were seen once. Germline V gene data show CDR1 as LNHDA and CDR2 as SQIVND (reference sequence). CDR3 length equals 18 residues. Trimming cost V 4 bases and J 1 base, with 20 bases left between them. Bulk CD8+ and CD4+ cells came from magnetic negative isolation; CD8+ TEMRA by FACS. The sample belongs to a study of CD8 T cells in Susac syndrome. Study background: Among the Susac syndrome patients who underwent sequencing, about 6 had clinically active disease, while 8 or 9 of them were in remission.

The clonotype was recovered from a human donor with Susac syndrome. V and J are TRBV19 and TRBJ2-4; TRBD2 might be the D (5 bases). The sequencing sample was made of CD4+ T cells from PBMCs. This CDR3 reads CASSNQWTAPGAKNIQYF. CDR3 sequence (DNA): TGTGCCAGTAGTAACCAGTGGACTGCTCCGGGTGCCAAAAACATTCAGTACTTC.